This T cell receptor (beta chain) was sequenced for a study of cytomegalovirus exposure and HLA in healthy donors. Each of the donors was a healthy bone marrow donor. The PCR had 60 Vbeta and 13 Jbeta primers. Sequencing was performed with immunoSEQ multiplex PCR; in TCRdb, only in-frame clones are kept and a portion is missing. Of approximately 160,000 clones in the sample, less than 90% were seen once. Germline trimming cut 5 bases from V and 3 bases from J; bases unmatched to any gene: 24. The CDR3 runs 20 residues. Germline values: CDR1 MNHEY, CDR2 SMNVEV (reference sequence). The sample taken for sequencing was PBMCs. The chain carries TRBV27 and TRBJ2-7, with 8 bases lining up with TRBD1. This clonotype was sampled from a man aged 50-60 years in good health and CMV-seropositive. The CDR3 DNA reads as TGTGCCAGCAGTCCTGGGTTGGGACAGGAGGACCTTGGGCAACACTACGAGCAGTACTTC. This codes for CASSPGLGQEDLGQHYEQYF.